The 3 T cell receptor beta chains in this list originate from one sample, sequenced in a study of identical twins (dated by TCRdb to about 2016). Library preparation was by 5' RACE. These reads were obtained on an Illumina HiSeq 2000. Using fastp trimming at Q25 and MiXCR clonotype assembly, TCRdb reanalyzed the public sequencing data and kept in-frame beta chains. Merged by CDR3 protein, the rows form single entries marked with the most common genes and DNA. For this sample there are 420,000 or so distinct CDR3 sequences; under 20% appear just once. The biggest ten clones account for about 12% of the sample. Source material: naive T cells sorted from blood. Read against the paper, the sample's cell subset or site label means: cells isolated with a human naive T-cell isolation kit. The receptors come from a man aged 50 or older in good health.

The chain combines TRBV28 with TRBJ2-5; D remains unclear. This CDR3 has 15 amino acids. The V end lost 2 bases, the J end lost 7 bases, and 17 bases lay between the germline ends. The germline CDR1 and CDR2 sequences are MDHEN and SYDVKM. CDR3 sequence: CASSLEHWSPRTQYF. The CDR3 DNA sequence: TGTGCCAGCAGTTTAGAACATTGGTCCCCTAGGACCCAGTACTTC.

This clonotype was seen many times. This chain uses TRBV2 with TRBJ2-1; the D is unclear. In germline, CDR1 is SNHLY, CDR2 FYNNEI. The V gene lost 6 bases and the J gene lost 0 bases, with 12 bases spanning the gap. This CDR3 spans 15 amino acids. Here the CDR3 reads CASSAEQSSYNEQFF. The CDR3 nucleotides are TGTGCCAGCAGCGCTGAACAGAGCTCCTACAATGAGCAGTTCTTC.

This clonotype was seen a handful of times. The chain joins TRBV11-2 to TRBJ2-2; weak D call: TRBD2 (7 bases). Germline CDR1 SGHAT, CDR2 FQNNGV. V was trimmed by 5 bases and J by 1 base, leaving 26 bases between them. This CDR3 is 20 amino acids long. The CDR3 reads CASSPRGGLGFRRNTGELFF. CDR3 coding DNA: TGTGCCAGCAGCCCCAGGGGAGGGTTGGGTTTTCGCAGGAACACCGGGGAGCTGTTTTTT.